This T cell receptor beta chain was recovered during a study of cytotoxic CD8 clonotypes in ibrutinib-treated CLL. Clones were sequenced by immunoSEQ multiplex PCR, and TCRdb holds only the in-frame ones, with some missing. The table records roughly 220,000 clones, roughly 65% of them present only once. V was trimmed by 2 bases and J by 3 bases, leaving 5 bases between them. Germline loops: CDR1 KGHSH, CDR2 LQKENI. The CDR3 totals 13 residues. Sequencing used PBMCs, obtained after 12 months of ibrutinib treatment. This chain joins TRBV18 and TRBJ1-5; D is unclear. This sequence originates from a human donor with chronic lymphocytic leukemia. CDR3 loop: CASSPGYNQPQHF. CDR3 sequence (DNA): TGTGCCAGCTCACCAGGGTACAATCAGCCCCAGCATTTT.